The 13 T cell receptor beta chains in this list originate from one sample, sequenced in a study of blood T cell repertoires in COVID-19. Assay: immunoSEQ multiplex PCR; the TCRdb copy retains only in-frame clones and omits some. This table has a few hundred thousand clones, 80% to 85% appearing once. The sequenced sample was peripheral blood. These receptors originate from a woman aged 25 to 45 who had recovered from COVID-19.

The rearrangement uses TRBV15 and TRBJ1-6, with D possibly being TRBD1 (6 bases). The CDR3 covers 17 residues. Germline assignment: CDR1 LNHNV and CDR2 YYDKDF (reference sequence). V shed 5 bases and J shed 9 bases, with 23 bases lying between them. CDR3 region: CATSQGKGGGVGSPLHF. CDR3 DNA sequence: TGTGCCACCAGCCAGGGGAAGGGCGGAGGTGTGGGTTCACCCCTCCACTTT.

The rearrangement joins TRBV6-1 to TRBJ2-2; D gene uncertain. The CDR3 covers 13 residues. With 2 bases removed from V and 4 bases from J, the gap between germline ends came to 5 bases. Germline-derived CDR1 and CDR2 are MNHNS and SASEGT. The CDR3 loop reads CASSEYVTGELFF. The CDR3 nucleotides read TGTGCCAGCAGTGAATATGTCACCGGGGAGCTGTTTTTT.

The V gene is TRBV27, the J gene TRBJ2-3, with a tentative D call TRBD2 (5 bases). The V end was cut by 9 bases, the J end by 11 bases, with 21 bases between. CDR3 length equals 13 residues. CDR1 is MNHEY, CDR2 SMNVEV, per germline (reference sequence). CDR3 sequence: CASSRTSNLGQYF. The CDR3 DNA is TGTGCCAGTTCCCGGACTTCGAATTTGGGGCAGTATTTT.

This chain joins TRBV18 and TRBJ1-5, with TRBD1 identical over 9 bases. The V and J ends lost 3 bases and 4 bases, in that order; junction bases with no gene match: 4. CDR1 is KGHSH, CDR2 LQKENI, per germline. This CDR3 has 15 amino acids. The CDR3 DNA reads TGTGCCAGCTCACCTGGGACAGGGCTAAATCAGCCCCAGCATTTT. It specifies CASSPGTGLNQPQHF. Based on the CDR3 plus reference TRBV18 and TRBJ1-5, the full variable domain is NAGVMQNPRHLVRRRGQEARLRCSPMKGHSHVYWYRQLPEEGLKFMVYLQKENIIDESGMPKERFSAEFPKEGPSILRIQQVVRGDSAAYFCASSPGTGLNQPQHFGDGTRLSIL.

The rearrangement joins TRBV24-1 to TRBJ2-2, with a weak D call TRBD1 (6 bases). Germline CDR1 is KGHDR and CDR2 is SFDVKD. This CDR3 region has 17 residues. V dropped 4 bases and J dropped 6 bases, with 20 bases sitting between them. The CDR3 DNA reads TGTGCCACCAGTGAACCTCCTAGGGGGTTTAGTCCCGGGGAGCTGTTTTTT. Its translation is CATSEPPRGFSPGELFF.

This chain connects TRBV4-2 to TRBJ1-5, with no clear D. Between the trimmed V and J ends, which lost 0 bases and 4 bases, there was a span of 10 bases. Germline-derived CDR1 and CDR2 are LGHNA and YNFKEQ. The CDR3 is 15 amino acids. The chain's CDR3 is CASSQEMTGNQPQHF. CDR3 DNA sequence: TGTGCCAGCAGCCAAGAAATGACGGGGAATCAGCCCCAGCATTTT.

The chain is built from TRBV19 and TRBJ2-3; TRBD1 aligns across 8 bases. There are 16 residues in the CDR3. The germline gives CDR1 LNHDA, CDR2 SQIVND (reference sequence). V lost 3 bases and J lost 3; bases outside the gene matches: 8. The DNA for the CDR3 is TGTGCCAGTAGTATTGATTACAGGGGGGTAACAGATACGCAGTATTTT. It is translated as CASSIDYRGVTDTQYF.

V is TRBV19 and J is TRBJ2-2; D might be TRBD2 (6 bases). The CDR3 loop spans 15 amino acids. Germline CDR1 reads LNHDA; CDR2 reads SQIVND (reference sequence). V was cut by 2 bases and J by 4 bases, with 11 bases left in between. CDR3 in DNA: TGTGCCAGTAGTATAATGGGAGGCAGCACCGGGGAGCTGTTTTTT. Protein product: CASSIMGGSTGELFF.

The chain recombines TRBV3-1 (or the pseudogene TRBV3-2) with TRBJ1-6; D call uncertain. The CDR3 sequence is 14 residues long. Germline CDR1 and CDR2: LGHDT and YNNKEL (reference sequence). V dropped 0 bases and J dropped 10 bases, with 10 bases sitting between them. The CDR3, as DNA: TGTGCCAGCAGCCAAGAGCGGGGAGAATCACCCCTCCACTTT. Its protein product is CASSQERGESPLHF.

This clone showed up just a few times. This sequence joins TRBV5-3 and TRBJ1-1; D is perhaps TRBD1 (6 bases). TRBV5-3 belongs to the ORF category, with a function that is uncertain. Trimming cost V 0 bases and J 0 bases, with 9 bases left between them. The CDR3 covers 15 residues. The CDR3 nucleotides are TGTGCCAGAAGCTTGGGGCAGGGGCTGAACACTGAAGCTTTCTTT. Its protein is CARSLGQGLNTEAFF.

About this clone itself: A read error may produce the germline difference seen at one junction end. The rearrangement uses TRBV5-4 and TRBJ2-1, with 8 nucleotides matching TRBD2. The CDR3 totals 12 residues. In germline, CDR1 is SGHNT, CDR2 YYREEE (reference sequence). The CDR3 reads CASTLPSGSQFF. CDR3 coding DNA: TGTGCCAGCACCTTGCCCAGCGGGAGTCAGTTCTTC.

V and J are TRBV5-1 and TRBJ2-3; 10 positions agree with TRBD2. V gave up 4 bases and J gave up 0 bases; unmatched junction bases: 5. From germline, CDR1 is SGHRS and CDR2 YFSETQ. The CDR3 has 16 residues. CDR3 coding DNA: TGCGCCAGCAGCGACATACTAGCGGGGAGCACAGATACGCAGTATTTT. Translation gives CASSDILAGSTDTQYF.

This clone was counted between two and nine times. This sequence joins TRBV3-1 (or the pseudogene TRBV3-2) and TRBJ2-7; D is possibly TRBD2 (5 bases). The CDR3 is 15 amino acids. Germline-derived CDR1 and CDR2 are LGHDT and YNNKEL (reference sequence). Trimming cost V 1 base and J 2 bases, with 12 bases left between them. The CDR3 bases are TGTGCCAGCAGCCAAGGCAGTCTCGGGGCCTACGAGCAGTACTTC. Translating it yields CASSQGSLGAYEQYF.